The sequence of this T cell receptor (beta chain) was determined in a study of cytomegalovirus exposure and HLA in healthy donors. Study-wide points: As a later analysis revealed, the rate of TCR association differed by HLA locus, with DRB1 most and HLA-C fewest.

The V and J ends lost 4 bases and 0 bases respectively, with 11 bases between them. CDR1 SGHDN and CDR2 FVKESK come from the germline V gene. The CDR3 is 15 residues long. Every donor was a healthy person donating bone marrow. PCR involved 60 Vbeta and 13 Jbeta primers. Only in-frame clones appear in the TCRdb table, and some are missing; sequencing was by immunoSEQ multiplex PCR. The sample holds 100,000 to 150,000 clones, about 81% seen once. With respect to this clone: Its matching antigen is unknown.

Material: PBMCs. This TCR was sampled from a woman aged 40 to 50 in good health and CMV-seropositive. The rearrangement uses TRBV14 and TRBJ2-3; D gene uncertain. CDR3 protein: CASSLRALSTDTQYF. The CDR3 region has the DNA TGTGCCAGCAGCCTTAGAGCCCTGAGCACAGATACGCAGTATTTT.